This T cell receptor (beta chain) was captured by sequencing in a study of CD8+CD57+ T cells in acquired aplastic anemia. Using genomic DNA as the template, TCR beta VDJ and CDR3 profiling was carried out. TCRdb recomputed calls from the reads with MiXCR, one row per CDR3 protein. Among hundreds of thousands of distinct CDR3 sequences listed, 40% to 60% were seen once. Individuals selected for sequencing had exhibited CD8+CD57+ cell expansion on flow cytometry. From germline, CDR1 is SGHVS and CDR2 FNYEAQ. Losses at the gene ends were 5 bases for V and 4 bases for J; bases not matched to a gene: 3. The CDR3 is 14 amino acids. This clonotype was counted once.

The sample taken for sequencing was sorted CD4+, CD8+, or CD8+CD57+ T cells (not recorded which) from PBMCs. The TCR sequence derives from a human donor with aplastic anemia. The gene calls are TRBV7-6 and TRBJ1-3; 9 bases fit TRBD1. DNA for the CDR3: TGTGCCAGCAGCGGGGGACAGGGAGGAAACACCATATATTTT. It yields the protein CASSGGQGGNTIYF.